The 7 T cell receptor beta chains below all came from one sample that was sequenced in a study of identical twins. TCRdb independently ran MiXCR on the 5' RACE reads; one entry per CDR3 protein. The data hold 200,000 to 250,000 distinct CDR3 sequences, with approximately 7% observed a single time. This sample was also put to use in a study of yellow fever vaccine responses in identical twins.

Sequencing input: memory (CD45RO+) T cells sorted from blood. All receptors derive from a young woman in good health.

This clonotype was picked up a small number of times. The gene calls are TRBV7-9 and TRBJ2-7; no clear D. This CDR3 region has 13 residues. Germline-derived CDR1 and CDR2 are SEHNR and FQNEAQ (reference sequence). V gave up 1 base and J gave up 7 bases, with 11 bases separating them. DNA of the CDR3: TGTGCCAGCAGCTTAGGGGTAGGAAGTGAGCAGTACTTC. Translated: CASSLGVGSEQYF.

This clonotype was counted only a few times. This rearrangement joins TRBV10-3 to TRBJ2-3; D gene ambiguous. The CDR3 runs 14 residues. Germline V gene sequence: CDR1 ENHRY, CDR2 SYGVKD. The germline V and J ends were trimmed by 2 bases and 4 bases, with 10 bases remaining between them. CDR3 region: CAISEASGPDTQYF. CDR3 sequence (DNA): TGTGCCATCAGTGAGGCCTCGGGCCCAGATACGCAGTATTTT.

This clonotype was observed a handful of times. The V call is TRBV13, the J call TRBJ2-7; D tentatively fits TRBD1 or TRBD2 (5 bases each). V was trimmed by 4 bases and J by 5 bases, leaving 15 bases between them. This CDR3 spans 14 amino acids. CDR1 PRHDT and CDR2 FYEKMQ come from the germline V gene (reference sequence). The CDR3: CASSSVARGHEQYV. Here the CDR3 DNA reads TGTGCCAGCAGCTCGGTTGCTCGGGGCCACGAGCAGTACGTC.

CDR3 in DNA: TGCGCCAGCAGCTTGATGGCTAGCGGGGGGGAAAACATTCAGTACTTC. It encodes CASSLMASGGENIQYF. The chain has TRBV5-1 and TRBJ2-4, with TRBD2 matching 12 bases. The CDR3 loop spans 16 amino acids. Germline loops: CDR1 SGHRS, CDR2 YFSETQ. J lost 5 bases, V lost 1 base, and 4 bases had no gene match.

The chain couples TRBV19 to TRBJ2-6; D might be TRBD2 (6 bases). The CDR3 length is 16 residues. Germline CDR1 and CDR2: LNHDA and SQIVND (reference sequence). Trimming stripped 6 bases from V and 2 bases from J, with 14 bases between. The CDR3 region is CASRAGSGPGANVLTF. CDR3 DNA: TGTGCCAGTAGGGCAGGGAGCGGGCCTGGGGCCAACGTCCTGACTTTC. Complete variable domain (other parts from reference TRBV19 and TRBJ2-6): DGGITQSPKYLFRKEGQNVTLSCEQNLNHDAMYWYRQDPGQGLRLIYYSQIVNDFQKGDIAEGYSVSREKKESFPLTVTSAQKNPTAFYLCASRAGSGPGANVLTFGAGSRLTVL.

This clonotype was detected a few times. The genes are TRBV20-1 and TRBJ2-7, with 14 positions matching TRBD2. The CDR3 consists of 19 residues. CDR1 DFQATT and CDR2 SNEGSKA come from the germline V gene (reference sequence). V lost 2 bases and J lost 7; bases outside the gene matches: 19. The CDR3 region is CSARPPPGLAGVQFEEQYF. The DNA for the CDR3 is TGCAGTGCTAGACCCCCCCCGGGACTAGCGGGAGTACAGTTCGAAGAGCAGTACTTC.

Only a few counts were recorded for this clonotype. The rearrangement links TRBV6-4 to TRBJ2-7; D might be TRBD1 or TRBD2, each matching 5 bases. Trimming took off 0 bases at V and 6 bases at J, with 9 bases between the two ends. The CDR3 sequence is 13 residues long. CDR1 is MRHNA and CDR2 is SNTAGT in the germline V gene. The CDR3 here is CASSDSPGTEQYV. The DNA of the CDR3 is TGTGCCAGCAGTGACTCTCCAGGGACCGAGCAGTACGTC.